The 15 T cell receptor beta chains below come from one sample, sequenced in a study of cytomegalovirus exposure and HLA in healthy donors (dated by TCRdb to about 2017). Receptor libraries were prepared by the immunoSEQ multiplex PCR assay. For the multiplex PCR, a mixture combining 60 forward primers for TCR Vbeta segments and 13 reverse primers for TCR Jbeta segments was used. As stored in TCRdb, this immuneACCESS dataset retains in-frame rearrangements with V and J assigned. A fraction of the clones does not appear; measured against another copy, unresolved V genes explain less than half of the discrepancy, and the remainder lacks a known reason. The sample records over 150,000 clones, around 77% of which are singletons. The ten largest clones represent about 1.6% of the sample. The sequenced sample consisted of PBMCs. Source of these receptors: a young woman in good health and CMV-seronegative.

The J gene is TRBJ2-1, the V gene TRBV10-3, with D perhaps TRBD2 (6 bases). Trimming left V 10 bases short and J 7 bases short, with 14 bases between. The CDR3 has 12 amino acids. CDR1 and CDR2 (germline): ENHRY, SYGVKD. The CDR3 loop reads CAKGASVNEQFF. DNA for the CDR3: TGTGCCAAAGGTGCTAGCGTGAATGAGCAGTTCTTC.

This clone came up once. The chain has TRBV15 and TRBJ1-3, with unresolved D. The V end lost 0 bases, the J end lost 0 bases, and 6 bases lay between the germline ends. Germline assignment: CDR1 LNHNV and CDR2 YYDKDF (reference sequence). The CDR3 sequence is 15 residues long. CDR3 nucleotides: TGTGCCACCAGCAGAGAGTATTACTCTGGAAACACCATATATTTT. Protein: CATSREYYSGNTIYF.

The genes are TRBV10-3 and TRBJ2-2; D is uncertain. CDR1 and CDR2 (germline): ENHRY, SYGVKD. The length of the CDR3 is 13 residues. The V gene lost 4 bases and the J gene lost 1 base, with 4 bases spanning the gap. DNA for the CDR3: TGTGCCATCAGTGTCCAGAACACCGGGGAGCTGTTTTTT. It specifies CAISVQNTGELFF.

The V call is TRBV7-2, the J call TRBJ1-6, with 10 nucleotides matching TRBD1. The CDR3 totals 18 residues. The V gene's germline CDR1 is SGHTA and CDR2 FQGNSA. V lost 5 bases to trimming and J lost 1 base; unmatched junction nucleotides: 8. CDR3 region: CASSPGQGGSSYNSPLHF. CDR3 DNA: TGTGCCAGCAGCCCAGGACAGGGGGGAAGTTCCTATAATTCACCCCTCCACTTT.

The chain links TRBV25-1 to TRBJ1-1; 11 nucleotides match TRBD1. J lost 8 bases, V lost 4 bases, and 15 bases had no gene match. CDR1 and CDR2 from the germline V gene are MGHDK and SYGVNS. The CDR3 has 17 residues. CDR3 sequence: CASSGLSGTGGPSEAFF. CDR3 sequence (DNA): TGTGCCAGCAGTGGGTTGTCCGGGACAGGGGGGCCTTCGGAAGCTTTCTTT.

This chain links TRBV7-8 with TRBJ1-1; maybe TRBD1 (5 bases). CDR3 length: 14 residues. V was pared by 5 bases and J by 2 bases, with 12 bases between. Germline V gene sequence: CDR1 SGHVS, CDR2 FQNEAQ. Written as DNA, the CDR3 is TGTGCCAGCAGCGGGGGGATATCTAACACTGAAGCTTTCTTT. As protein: CASSGGISNTEAFF. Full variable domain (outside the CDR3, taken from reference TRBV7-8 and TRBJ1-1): GAGVSQSPRYKVAKRGQDVALRCDPISGHVSLFWYQQALGQGPEFLTYFQNEAQLDKSGLPSDRFFAERPEGSVSTLKIQRTQQEDSAVYLCASSGGISNTEAFFGQGTRLTVV.

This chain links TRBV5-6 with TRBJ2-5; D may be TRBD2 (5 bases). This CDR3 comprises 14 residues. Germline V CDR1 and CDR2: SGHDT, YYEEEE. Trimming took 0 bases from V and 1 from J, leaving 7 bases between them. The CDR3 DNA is TGTGCCAGCAGCTTGGGAGGGTTCCAAGAGACCCAGTACTTC. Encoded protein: CASSLGGFQETQYF.

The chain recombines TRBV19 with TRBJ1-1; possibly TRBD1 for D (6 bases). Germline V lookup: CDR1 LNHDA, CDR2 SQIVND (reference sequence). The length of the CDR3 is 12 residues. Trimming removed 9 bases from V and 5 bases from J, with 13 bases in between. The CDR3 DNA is TGTGCCAGCCAGACAGGTTTTACTGAAGCTTTCTTT. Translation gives CASQTGFTEAFF. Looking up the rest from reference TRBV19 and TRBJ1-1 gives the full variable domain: DGGITQSPKYLFRKEGQNVTLSCEQNLNHDAMYWYRQDPGQGLRLIYYSQIVNDFQKGDIAEGYSVSREKKESFPLTVTSAQKNPTAFYLCASQTGFTEAFFGQGTRLTVV.

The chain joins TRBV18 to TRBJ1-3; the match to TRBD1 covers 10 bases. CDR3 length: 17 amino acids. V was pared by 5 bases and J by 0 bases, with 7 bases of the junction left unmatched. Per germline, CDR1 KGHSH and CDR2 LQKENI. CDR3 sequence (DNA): TGTGCCAGCTCATCCGGGACAGGGGCCAACTCTGGAAACACCATATATTTT. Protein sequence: CASSSGTGANSGNTIYF.

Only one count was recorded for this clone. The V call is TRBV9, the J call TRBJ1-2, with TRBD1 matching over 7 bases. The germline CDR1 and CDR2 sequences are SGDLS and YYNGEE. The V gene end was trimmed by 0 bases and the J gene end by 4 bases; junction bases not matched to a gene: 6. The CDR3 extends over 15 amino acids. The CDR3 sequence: CASSVDGTEVYGYTF. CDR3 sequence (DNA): TGTGCCAGCAGCGTAGATGGGACAGAAGTCTATGGCTACACCTTC.

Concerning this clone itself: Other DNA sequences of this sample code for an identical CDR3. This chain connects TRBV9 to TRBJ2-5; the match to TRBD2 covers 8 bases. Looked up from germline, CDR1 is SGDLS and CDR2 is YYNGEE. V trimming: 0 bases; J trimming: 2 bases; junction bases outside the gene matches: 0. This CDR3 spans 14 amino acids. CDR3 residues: CASSVAGGQETQYF. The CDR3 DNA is TGTGCCAGCAGCGTAGCGGGGGGGCAAGAGACCCAGTACTTC.

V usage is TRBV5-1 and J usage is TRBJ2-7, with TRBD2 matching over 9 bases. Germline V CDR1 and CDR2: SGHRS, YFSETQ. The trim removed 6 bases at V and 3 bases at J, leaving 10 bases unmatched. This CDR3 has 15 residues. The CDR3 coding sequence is TGCGCCAGCACCATGTCAATAGCGGGGGACTACGAGCAGTACTTC. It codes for CASTMSIAGDYEQYF.

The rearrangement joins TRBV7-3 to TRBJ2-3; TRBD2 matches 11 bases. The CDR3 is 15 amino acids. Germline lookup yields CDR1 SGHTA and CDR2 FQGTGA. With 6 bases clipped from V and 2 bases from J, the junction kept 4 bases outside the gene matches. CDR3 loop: CASRLTSGITDTQYF. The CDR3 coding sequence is TGTGCCAGCAGATTGACTAGCGGGATCACAGATACGCAGTATTTT.

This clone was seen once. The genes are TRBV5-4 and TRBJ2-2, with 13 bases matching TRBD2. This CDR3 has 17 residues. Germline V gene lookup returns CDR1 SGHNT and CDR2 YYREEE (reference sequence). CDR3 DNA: TGTGCGATCCCCTCGGACGGACTAGCGGGAGTTACCGGGGAGCTGTTTTTT. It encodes CAIPSDGLAGVTGELFF.

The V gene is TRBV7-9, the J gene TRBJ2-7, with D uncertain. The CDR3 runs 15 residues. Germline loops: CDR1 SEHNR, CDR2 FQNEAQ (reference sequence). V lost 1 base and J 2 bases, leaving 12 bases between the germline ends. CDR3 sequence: CASSLGAGKTYEQYF. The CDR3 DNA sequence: TGTGCCAGCAGCTTAGGAGCAGGCAAAACCTACGAGCAGTACTTC.